A single sample gave rise to the 26 T cell receptor beta chains below, sequenced in a study of blood T cell repertoires in COVID-19. The assay was immunoSEQ multiplex PCR, and TCRdb's table has in-frame clones only and misses some. The repertoire includes about 160,000 clones, roughly 73% of them detected once, and about 3% sits in the top ten. The sample consisted of peripheral blood. Receptor source: an older man with acute or convalescent COVID-19.

This clone was seen once. CDR3 nucleotide sequence: TGTGCCAGCAGCGCCACTAGCGGGTTCTACAATGAGCAGTTCTTC. It encodes CASSATSGFYNEQFF. The chain employs TRBV11-3 and TRBJ2-1; 9 bases fit TRBD2. The CDR3 consists of 15 residues. In germline, CDR1 is SGHNT, CDR2 YENEEA. The ends lost 5 bases at V and 3 bases at J; junction bases unmatched: 5.

This chain connects TRBV6-4 to TRBJ1-2; 7 nucleotides match TRBD1. This CDR3 has 13 residues. V lost 5 bases to trimming and J lost 4 bases; unmatched junction nucleotides: 4. Germline-derived CDR1 and CDR2 are MRHNA and SNTAGT. CDR3 in DNA: TGTGCCAGCAGTCTAAGACAGGGCTATGGCTACACCTTC. Translating it yields CASSLRQGYGYTF.

The chain employs TRBV18 and TRBJ2-1; 8 bases fit TRBD1. Germline V gives CDR1 KGHSH, CDR2 LQKENI. This CDR3 has 15 amino acids. V lost 4 bases and J lost 2; bases outside the gene matches: 4. CDR3 region: CASSLGTGPYNEQFF. The CDR3 bases are TGTGCCAGCTCACTCGGGACAGGACCCTACAATGAGCAGTTCTTC.

This chain connects TRBV5-1 to TRBJ1-1; a weak D match, TRBD1 (6 bases). V shed 4 bases and J shed 0 bases, with 16 bases lying between them. This CDR3 spans 16 amino acids. Germline V gene sequence: CDR1 SGHRS, CDR2 YFSETQ. CDR3: CASSELTGSVNTEAFF. For the CDR3, the DNA is TGCGCCAGCAGCGAACTAACAGGGTCGGTGAACACTGAAGCTTTCTTT.

The chain recombines TRBV5-1 with TRBJ2-4, with D tentatively TRBD1 (6 bases). This CDR3 contains 19 residues. Trimming stripped 4 bases from V and 0 bases from J, with 23 bases between. CDR1 and CDR2 (germline): SGHRS, YFSETQ. CDR3 bases: TGCGCCAGCAGCAACGGGGCCGGCGTAACAGGGCTAGCCAAAAACATTCAGTACTTC. Amino acid sequence: CASSNGAGVTGLAKNIQYF.

This chain joins TRBV5-4 and TRBJ2-7; TRBD1 matches at 9 bases. The germline V gene encodes CDR1 SGHNT and CDR2 YYREEE (reference sequence). CDR3 length equals 14 residues. The V segment lost 4 bases and the J segment 1 base; nucleotides outside the gene matches: 3. The CDR3 spells CASSRQGGSYEQYF. In DNA, the CDR3 is TGTGCCAGCAGCCGACAGGGGGGATCCTACGAGCAGTACTTC.

The V and J genes are TRBV5-4 and TRBJ1-2, with D maybe TRBD1 (6 bases). The CDR3 is made up of 14 amino acids. Germline CDR1 and CDR2: SGHNT and YYREEE (reference sequence). Trimming cost V 0 bases and J 8 bases, with 14 bases left between them. CDR3 sequence: CASSLDRDHGGYTF. CDR3 bases: TGTGCCAGCAGCTTGGACAGGGATCACGGCGGCTACACCTTC.

The V gene is TRBV19, the J gene TRBJ2-7; TRBD2 aligns across 9 bases. The CDR3 runs to 16 residues. J was trimmed by 5 bases and V by 4 bases; bases with no gene match: 12. The germline CDR1 and CDR2 sequences are LNHDA and SQIVND (reference sequence). The DNA for the CDR3 is TGTGCCAGTAGTAGAACCGCGCGGGGGGGCTTCGACGAGCAGTACTTC. Its protein product is CASSRTARGGFDEQYF.

This clone has a single count. The chain uses TRBV6-5 and TRBJ1-3; D call uncertain. Germline lookup yields CDR1 MNHEY and CDR2 SVGAGI. Trimming pared 6 bases from V and 7 bases from J, leaving 13 bases between. There are 13 residues in the CDR3. CDR3: CASSLDIRNTIYF. DNA for the CDR3: TGTGCCAGCAGCCTTGACATACGGAACACCATATATTTT.

Judged by abundance, this clone is medium-sized. The chain employs TRBV6-2 or TRBV6-3 and TRBJ1-2, with D maybe TRBD1 (5 bases). The germline V gene has CDR1 MNHEY and CDR2 SVGEGT. Trimming removed 7 bases at V and 2 bases at J, with 14 bases between. There are 14 residues in the CDR3. The CDR3 protein is CASTPGPRNYGYTF. The CDR3 region has the DNA TGTGCCAGCACCCCGGGGCCGAGGAACTATGGCTACACCTTC.

This chain connects TRBV15 to TRBJ1-2; the D gene is possibly TRBD1 (5 bases). CDR1 is LNHNV, CDR2 YYDKDF, per germline (reference sequence). There are 14 residues in the CDR3. V was trimmed by 4 bases and J by 5 bases, leaving 14 bases between them. In DNA, the CDR3 is TGTGCCACCAGCACCGGACACGGTCGATATGGCTACACCTTC. Protein: CATSTGHGRYGYTF.

This clone was detected a few times. V and J are TRBV19 and TRBJ2-7; the D gene is possibly TRBD1 (6 bases). This CDR3 is built from 14 residues. Germline values: CDR1 LNHDA, CDR2 SQIVND (reference sequence). Trimming pared 3 bases from V and 4 bases from J, leaving 13 bases between. The CDR3: CASSMRQGMYEQYF. CDR3 DNA: TGTGCCAGTAGTATGAGGCAGGGGATGTACGAGCAGTACTTC.

This clone was observed once. The chain joins TRBV6-5 to TRBJ2-5; 9 positions agree with TRBD1. After removal of 6 bases from V and 5 bases from J, the junction contained 10 bases not matched to a gene. The CDR3 extends over 15 amino acids. In germline, CDR1 is MNHEY, CDR2 SVGAGI. The CDR3 coding sequence is TGTGCCAGCAGCTTTAACAGGGGGCTGGGTGAGACCCAGTACTTC. Its protein product is CASSFNRGLGETQYF.

This chain uses TRBV27 with TRBJ1-5, with 8 bases aligning to TRBD1. Germline V lookup: CDR1 MNHEY, CDR2 SMNVEV (reference sequence). With 5 bases clipped from V and 7 bases from J, the junction kept 13 bases outside the gene matches. This CDR3 spans 16 amino acids. CDR3 in amino acids: CASSTIRAGGTQPQHF. CDR3 nucleotide sequence: TGTGCCAGCAGTACGATTAGGGCAGGGGGCACACAGCCCCAGCATTTT.

The chain links TRBV27 to TRBJ1-5; 7 bases are a match to TRBD1. The CDR3 totals 18 residues. Germline values: CDR1 MNHEY, CDR2 SMNVEV (reference sequence). V shed 3 bases and J 2 bases; nucleotides not matched to a gene: 13. The CDR3 here is CASSFFSSGRGGNQPQHF. The CDR3 DNA reads TGTGCCAGCAGTTTCTTTTCTTCGGGCAGGGGGGGCAATCAGCCCCAGCATTTT.

This clone was counted only a few times. The chain combines TRBV5-6 with TRBJ2-7; 7 bases fit TRBD1. The CDR3 extends over 16 amino acids. V lost 3 bases and J lost 2; bases outside the gene matches: 11. The germline V gene encodes CDR1 SGHDT and CDR2 YYEEEE. The DNA of the CDR3 is TGTGCCAGCAGCTGGAAGGGACAGCTCCTCACCTACGAGCAGTACTTC. Amino acids: CASSWKGQLLTYEQYF. Complete variable domain (other parts from reference TRBV5-6 and TRBJ2-7): DAGVTQSPTHLIKTRGQQVTLRCSPKSGHDTVSWYQQALGQGPQFIFQYYEEEERQRGNFPDRFSGHQFPNYSSELNVNALLLGDSALYLCASSWKGQLLTYEQYFGPGTRLTVT.

The chain is built from TRBV12-5 and TRBJ2-3, with D possibly matching TRBD1 (6 bases). Germline CDR1 LGHNT, CDR2 FRNRAP. This CDR3 comprises 13 residues. The V end was cut by 5 bases, the J end by 3 bases, with 9 bases between. CDR3 in DNA: TGTGCTAGTGGTGGGCAGGGGACAGATACGCAGTATTTT. Its translation is CASGGQGTDTQYF.

In its sample, this clone was seen a few times. This chain links TRBV29-1 with TRBJ2-7; 9 bases fit TRBD2. There are 13 residues in the CDR3. Germline lookup yields CDR1 SQVTM and CDR2 ANQGSEA. V trimming: 5 bases; J trimming: 6 bases; junction bases outside the gene matches: 8. This CDR3 is CSVIAGAESEQYF. In DNA form, the CDR3 reads TGCAGCGTTATAGCGGGAGCCGAAAGCGAGCAGTACTTC.

The chain is built from TRBV3-1 (or the pseudogene TRBV3-2) and TRBJ1-3; D ambiguous. V was shortened by 8 bases and J by 0 bases, with 17 bases between the two germline ends. The length of the CDR3 is 16 residues. Germline loops: CDR1 LGHDT, CDR2 YNNKEL (reference sequence). The CDR3 region has the DNA TGTGCCAGCGGCTGGCCGGGTGCCAACTCTGGAAACACCATATATTTT. This translates into CASGWPGANSGNTIYF.

This rearrangement joins TRBV2 to TRBJ1-5, with D possibly TRBD1 on 6 matching bases. CDR3 length equals 14 residues. With 3 bases removed from V and 5 bases from J, the gap between germline ends came to 11 bases. Germline values: CDR1 SNHLY, CDR2 FYNNEI. CDR3 sequence reads: CASSDRGKDQPQHF. CDR3 bases: TGTGCCAGCAGTGACAGGGGAAAAGATCAGCCCCAGCATTTT.

This clone was counted at least ten times. This sample includes further DNA sequences coding for the same CDR3. V gene TRBV7-3 combines with J gene TRBJ2-2; D is unresolved. Germline loops: CDR1 SGHTA, CDR2 FQGTGA. Trimming pared 5 bases from V and 6 bases from J, leaving 7 bases between. There are 12 residues in the CDR3. The CDR3 DNA is TGTGCCAGCAGCCGAGGTTCCGGGGAGCTGTTTTTT. Translation: CASSRGSGELFF. Full variable domain (remainder filled in from reference TRBV7-3 and TRBJ2-2): GAGVSQTPSNKVTEKGKYVELRCDPISGHTALYWYRQSLGQGPEFLIYFQGTGAADDSGLPNDRFFAVRPEGSVSTLKIQRTERGDSAVYLCASSRGSGELFFGEGSRLTVL.

CDR3 region: CASSPGISGNTIYF. In DNA form, the CDR3 reads TGCGCCAGCAGCCCAGGGATCTCTGGAAACACCATATATTTT. The chain links TRBV5-1 to TRBJ1-3; tentative D call: TRBD1 (5 bases). The CDR3 is 14 residues long. V was trimmed by 4 bases and J by 0 bases, leaving 8 bases between them. The germline V gene encodes CDR1 SGHRS and CDR2 YFSETQ. Full variable domain (missing parts from reference TRBV5-1 and TRBJ1-3): KAGVTQTPRYLIKTRGQQVTLSCSPISGHRSVSWYQQTPGQGLQFLFEYFSETQRNKGNFPGRFSGRQFSNSRSEMNVSTLELGDSALYLCASSPGISGNTIYFGEGSWLTVV.

The chain is built from TRBV15 and TRBJ2-7, with D maybe TRBD2 (5 bases). CDR3 size: 14 residues. V was clipped by 0 bases and J by 3 bases, with 9 bases between them. Germline CDR1 LNHNV, CDR2 YYDKDF (reference sequence). The CDR3 protein is CATSRDLEGYEQYF. DNA of the CDR3: TGTGCCACCAGCAGAGATCTAGAGGGCTACGAGCAGTACTTC. The full variable domain, rest sourced from reference TRBV15 and TRBJ2-7, is DAMVIQNPRYQVTQFGKPVTLSCSQTLNHNVMYWYQQKSSQAPKLLFHYYDKDFNNEADTPDNFQSRRPNTSFCFLDIRSPGLGDTAMYLCATSRDLEGYEQYFGPGTRLTVT.

The rearrangement links TRBV11-3 to TRBJ2-7; a possible D gene is TRBD2 (6 bases). V lost 3 bases, J lost 2 bases, and 11 bases lay in between. This CDR3 comprises 14 residues. Germline values: CDR1 SGHNT, CDR2 YENEEA. CDR3 DNA: TGTGCCAGCAGCTTGGGGGGACTGACCTACGAGCAGTACTTC. This sequence encodes CASSLGGLTYEQYF.

The DNA of the CDR3 is TGTGCCAGCAGTTTAGGAGGGAGCGTCGAGCAGTACTTC. This encodes CASSLGGSVEQYF. The chain uses TRBV12-3 or TRBV12-4 and TRBJ2-7; a weak D match, TRBD2 (5 bases). This CDR3 is built from 13 residues. V shed 1 base and J shed 6 bases, with 10 bases lying between them.

This clone was seen more than once but under ten times. This rearrangement joins TRBV19 to TRBJ2-2; the match to TRBD2 covers 10 bases. The CDR3 contains 16 residues. Germline loops: CDR1 LNHDA, CDR2 SQIVND (reference sequence). The V segment lost 5 bases and the J segment 6 bases; nucleotides outside the gene matches: 9. CDR3 in DNA: TGTGCCAGTAGTGCCTCCGGGACTAGCGACGCCGGGGAGCTGTTTTTT. It translates to CASSASGTSDAGELFF.